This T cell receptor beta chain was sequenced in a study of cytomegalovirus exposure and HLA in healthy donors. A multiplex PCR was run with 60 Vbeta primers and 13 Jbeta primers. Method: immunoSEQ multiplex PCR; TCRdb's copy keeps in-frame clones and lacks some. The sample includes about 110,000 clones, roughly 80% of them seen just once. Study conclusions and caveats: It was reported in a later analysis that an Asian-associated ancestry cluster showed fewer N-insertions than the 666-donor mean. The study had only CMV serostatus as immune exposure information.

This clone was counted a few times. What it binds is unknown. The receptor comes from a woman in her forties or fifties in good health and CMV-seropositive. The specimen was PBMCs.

The CDR3 region is CASSSQGGNTEAFF. DNA for the CDR3: TGTGCCAGCAGTTCGCAGGGAGGGAACACTGAAGCTTTCTTT. The chain links TRBV27 to TRBJ1-1, with TRBD1 as a possible D gene (5 bases). The CDR3 spans 14 residues. CDR1 is MNHEY and CDR2 is SMNVEV in the germline V gene (reference sequence). With 4 bases removed from V and 1 base from J, the gap between germline ends came to 10 bases.